The subject of this entry is one TCR beta chain. This clone's antigen is unknown. Base qualities were left out, and no much larger clone turns up one base away. Relative to germline, V is 5 bases shorter and J is 4 bases shorter, with 21 bases between their ends. The CDR3 starts with the cysteine, ends with the phenylalanine, and has 16 residues. Here the CDR3 DNA is all that survives: 48 bases in frame from base 1. The germline V gene (reference sequence) sets CDR1 to SEHNR and CDR2 to FQNEAQ. Every donor in the study was a healthy Caucasian. Three pairs of female monozygotic twins, all aged about 18 to 29 years, made up the twin cohort. Positive isolation kits from Invitrogen were used to isolate the CD4+ and CD8+ T cell populations. The sample originates from a study of identical twins (dated by TCRdb to 2016 to 2017). About the full investigation: The study deep-sequenced TCR alpha and beta repertoires from monozygotic twins, unrelated adults of various ages and cord blood to test whether fetal clonotypes persist. Replicate twin experiments were performed at different times using different library preparation protocols to rule out contamination. Results and caveats for the whole study, not just this receptor: Invariant T cells such as MAIT and iNKT could partly confound zero-insertion analyses, although diverse VJ usage argued against such confounding for most clonotypes. In monozygotic twins, out-of-frame TCR alpha sharing was systematically underestimated by recombination models, although the models agreed with sharing between unrelated individuals. Compared with coincidental sharing between unrelated individuals, out-of-frame TCR alpha sequences shared between twins showed an excess of sequences with low generation probability. Because the same donors could not be followed over many years, conclusions were based on cross-sectional statistical analysis. Excess twin sharing in beta out-of-frame sequences was weaker because fewer shared sequences lowered the signal-to-noise ratio. Abundant cord blood beta clonotypes carried fewer insertions; young adult naive repertoires showed a weaker similar trend, while memory repertoires showed none.

The library came from 5' RACE. Sequenced using an Illumina HiSeq 2000. Template switching introduced a universal primer binding site; the final cDNA contained a unique molecular identifier, enabling accurate counting of TCR cDNA molecules. Specific primers in the conserved constant-segment region were used to synthesize first-strand cDNA for TCR alpha and beta chains. To control for contamination, every cDNA library carried two barcodes: a SMART-Mk sample barcode plus Illumina barcodes. TruSeq adapter sequences along with Illumina sample barcodes were introduced in two successive PCR steps. The TCR alpha and beta cDNA libraries were sequenced on the Illumina HiSeq platform using custom primers. The authors processed their data as follows. Unique molecular identifiers were extracted from raw reads with MiGEC, and CDR3 positions were determined with MiXCR. Recombination models were inferred per individual with the repgenHMM and IGoR tools using an EM algorithm. The analysis of shared clonotypes was done with the tcR package in R, with sharing normalized by the product of cloneset sizes. Out-of-frame nonproductive sequences were analyzed to study raw recombination free of thymic and clonal selection effects. The public reads were reanalyzed by TCRdb: fastp trimming at Q25, MiXCR alignment, in-frame beta chains only. CDR3 protein duplicates are merged, each entry listing the most common genes and DNA. V and J calls and clone size were set by TCRdb, not the authors. This sample is represented by 300,000 or so distinct CDR3 sequences; roughly 9.8% of them were singletons. Of the sample, 6% to 8.5% falls within the top ten clones.

These data also featured in a second study, about yellow fever vaccine responses in identical twins. The other study reports the following: The authors reported that the T cell response to vaccination in identical twins appeared partly convergent and partly personalized. In the study, vaccine-responding T cell clones were precisely tracked in identical twins.

Source material: CD8+ T cells sorted from blood. This TCR was recovered from a woman aged 18-35 years in good health. The sequence is built from TRBV7-9 and TRBJ2-7, with TRBD1 tentatively as D gene (6 bases match). The CDR3 in this case is CASSGTGTTNLYEQYF. The DNA reads as follows: TGTGCCAGCAGCGGGACCGGGACAACCAACCTATACGAGCAGTACTTC. The full variable domain, with segments outside the CDR3 supplied by the reference TRBV7-9 and TRBJ2-7 proteins, appears as DTGVSQNPRHKITKRGQNVTFRCDPISEHNRLYWYRQTLGQGPEFLTYFQNEAQLEKSRLLSDRFSAERPKGSFSTLEIQRTEQGDSAMYLCASSGTGTTNLYEQYFGPGTRLTVT.